Below are 5 T cell receptor beta chains sequenced from a single sample in a study of PD-1 blockade in classical Hodgkin lymphoma (TCRdb year 2020). Library method: the immunoSEQ multiplex PCR assay. Not all clones reach the TCRdb copy of this immuneACCESS table, which keeps in-frame sequences only. Checked studies attribute under half of the gap to unresolved V genes and leave the rest unexplained. This sample is represented by 90,000 to 140,000 clones; 89% of them were singletons. The top ten constitute under 20% of the sample. The sample's time point, from its label and the paper: cycle 4 day 1 (C4D1), after around six weeks of nivolumab. Every trial patient had relapsed following autologous stem cell transplantation, and prior brentuximab vedotin exposure was what differed among cohorts A, B and C. This sample comprised peripheral blood mononuclear cells (PBMCs), obtained before the fourth cycle of nivolumab. The receptor set was obtained from a human donor with classical Hodgkin lymphoma.

The V gene is TRBV5-4, the J gene TRBJ1-1; possible D gene TRBD1, 6 bases. V was cut by 4 bases and J by 8 bases, with 12 bases left in between. Per the germline V gene, CDR1 is SGHNT and CDR2 is YYREEE (reference sequence). The CDR3 extends over 12 amino acids. This chain's CDR3 is CASSPTGQEAFF. The CDR3 DNA is TGTGCCAGCAGCCCAACAGGGCAGGAAGCTTTCTTT.

The genes are TRBV19 and TRBJ1-5; maybe TRBD1 (5 bases). The V and J ends lost 4 bases and 3 bases respectively, with 10 bases between them. The CDR3 is 14 amino acids. The germline V gene has CDR1 LNHDA and CDR2 SQIVND (reference sequence). The CDR3: CASSTGRDNQPQHF. The DNA for the CDR3 is TGTGCCAGTAGTACGGGACGGGACAATCAGCCCCAGCATTTT.

This clone came up once. The V call is TRBV5-8, the J call TRBJ1-1, with TRBD1 matching 7 bases. The CDR3 runs 14 residues. Germline values: CDR1 SGHTS, CDR2 YDEGEE. Trimming cost V 4 bases and J 1 base; bases outside gene matches: 4. The CDR3: CASSPGTENTEAFF. In DNA form, the CDR3 reads TGTGCCAGCAGCCCAGGGACAGAGAACACTGAAGCTTTCTTT.

The V call is TRBV2, the J call TRBJ1-2; D is undetermined. There are 12 residues in the CDR3. V lost 7 bases to trimming and J lost 3 bases, with 9 bases between them. Germline V CDR1 and CDR2: SNHLY, FYNNEI. The CDR3 is CASILADYGYTF. The CDR3 coding sequence is TGTGCCAGCATTCTCGCCGACTATGGCTACACCTTC.

This clone was observed a single time. The gene calls are TRBV19 and TRBJ1-3; 7 bases match TRBD1. The CDR3 has 15 residues. V shed 5 bases and J 5 bases; nucleotides not matched to a gene: 9. CDR1 and CDR2 (germline): LNHDA, SQIVND (reference sequence). In nucleotides, the CDR3 is TGTGCCAGTAGTTATCTGCGGGACAGCAGAAACACCATATATTTT. This codes for CASSYLRDSRNTIYF.